This T cell receptor beta chain was sequenced during a study of shared clonotypes between healthy human individuals. Donors included only healthy HIV-negative adults lacking recent acute infections or vaccinations. The unsorted PBMC replicate PCRs were performed with roughly 300 ng DNA, tens of thousands of T cell genomes. Generated by immunoSEQ multiplex PCR, the TCRdb table keeps only in-frame clones and is missing some. The sample consists of some 450,000 clones, around 77% of them appearing once. In this sample, this clone turned up once. The CDR3 length is 16 residues. The ends were cut back, 4 bases at V and 2 bases at J, with 18 bases in the middle. Per the germline V gene, CDR1 is LNHDA and CDR2 is SQIVND (reference sequence).

The specimen was PBMCs. This clonotype was sampled from a woman in her forties in good health. Some clones in this sample may be carry-over from other donors' samples. V and J are TRBV19 and TRBJ2-7; TRBD1 is a possible D gene (6 bases). The chain's CDR3 is CASSTQTGVPPYEQYF. The CDR3 DNA sequence: TGTGCCAGTAGTACCCAGACAGGCGTTCCCCCCTACGAGCAGTACTTC.